Listed below are T cell receptor beta chains from one sample, sequenced in a study of breast tumors, draining lymph nodes, adjacent tissues. TCRdb re-called the multiplex PCR reads with MiXCR, one entry per CDR3 protein. The table records 200,000 to 250,000 distinct CDR3 sequences, less than 40% of them present only once. Material for sequencing was axillary lymph node tissue. These TCRs come from a female donor with breast cancer. Some clones in this sample may be carry-over from other donors' samples. Each CDR3 is given with its conserved first and last residue. D genes are given only for firm matches. Clone sizes are given selectively: once, few, many, or a class where the clone is expanded.

d_call clone_size j_call v_call cdr3_aa cdr3_nt
. few TRBJ2-1 TRBV6-1 CASSVSGARYNEQFF TGTGCCAGCAGTGTGTCGGGGGCGAGGTACAATGAGCAGTTCTTC
. many TRBJ2-7 TRBV29-1 CSVEGRVGEQYF TGCAGCGTTGAGGGCAGGGTGGGCGAGCAGTACTTC
TRBD2 many TRBJ2-3 TRBV7-9 CASSLKAGASTDTQYF TGTGCCAGCAGCTTAAAAGCGGGGGCCAGCACAGATACGCAGTATTTT
. many TRBJ2-3 TRBV5-1 CASSLHGRGVIDTQYF TGCGCCAGCAGCTTGCATGGCAGGGGAGTTATAGATACGCAGTATTTT
. . TRBJ2-3 TRBV2 CASSDRGGTDTQYF TGTGCCAGCAGTGACAGGGGGGGGACAGATACGCAGTATTTT
. many TRBJ2-2 TRBV5-1 CASSSASDAGELFF TGCGCCAGCAGCTCCGCTTCGGACGCCGGGGAGCTGTTTTTT
TRBD2 few TRBJ2-7 TRBV20-1 CSGTASGSSSEQYF TGCAGTGGGACGGCTAGCGGCAGCTCCTCCGAGCAGTACTTC
. many TRBJ1-4 TRBV6-6 CASSTRGFGGVDEKLFF TGTGCCAGCAGCACACGAGGGTTTGGGGGCGTCGATGAAAAACTGTTTTTT
. . TRBJ1-2 TRBV7-2 CASSLDARGRGDGYTF TGTGCCAGCAGCTTAGACGCGCGCGGTAGGGGGGATGGCTACACCTTC
. many TRBJ2-3 TRBV7-3 CASSLTLSDTQYF TGTGCCAGCAGCTTAACGCTTTCAGATACGCAGTATTTT
. . TRBJ1-3 TRBV7-2 CASSKDPGGVAGNPIYF TGTGCCAGCAGCAAAGACCCGGGCGGAGTGGCTGGAAACCCCATATATTTT